Each of the 2 T cell receptor beta chains below was sequenced from the same sample in a study of CD8 T cells in Susac syndrome. When the RNA was reverse transcribed, random hexamers were used with an input of roughly 0.5 to 1 ug. TCRdb used MiXCR to reprocess the immunoSEQ multiplex PCR reads, holding one entry per CDR3 protein. The data contain around 200,000 distinct CDR3 sequences, roughly 94% of them seen just once; the ten biggest clones take up about 0.1%. The material sequenced was CD4+ T cells from PBMCs. The receptors were sampled from a human donor in good health.

The chain joins TRBV7-2 to TRBJ1-5, with a tentative D call TRBD1 (5 bases). Trimming removed 5 bases from V and 5 bases from J, with 13 bases in between. CDR3 length: 14 residues. CDR1 and CDR2 from the germline V gene are SGHTA and FQGNSA. DNA for the CDR3: TGTGCCAGCAGCCTGGTAGGGGTGGATCAGCCCCAGCATTTT. It yields the protein CASSLVGVDQPQHF.

V is TRBV7-2 and J is TRBJ2-3; D gene unclear. The CDR3 consists of 16 residues. Germline CDR1 reads SGHTA; CDR2 reads FQGNSA. With 2 bases removed from V and 0 bases from J, the gap between germline ends came to 12 bases. The CDR3 DNA sequence: TGTGCCAGCAGCTTATTAGCATCGTCTAGCACAGATACGCAGTATTTT. This gives the protein CASSLLASSSTDTQYF.